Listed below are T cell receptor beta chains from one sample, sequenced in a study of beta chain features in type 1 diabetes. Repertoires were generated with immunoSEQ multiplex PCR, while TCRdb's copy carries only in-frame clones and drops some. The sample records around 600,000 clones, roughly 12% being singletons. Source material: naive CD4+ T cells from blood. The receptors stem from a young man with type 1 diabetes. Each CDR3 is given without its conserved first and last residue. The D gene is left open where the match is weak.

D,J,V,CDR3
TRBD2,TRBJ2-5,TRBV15,ATSPFLAGDQETQY
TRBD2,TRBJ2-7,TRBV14,ASSRIAGLSSYEQY
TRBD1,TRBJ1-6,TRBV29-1,SVAGTGGEPLH
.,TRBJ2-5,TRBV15,ATSRGKQETQY
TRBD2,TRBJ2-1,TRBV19,ASSTTTSGGLV
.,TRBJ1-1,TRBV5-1,ASSPRLDSRSTEAF
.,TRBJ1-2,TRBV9,ASSGRTANENYGYT
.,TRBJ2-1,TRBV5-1,ASSPANPSRDEQF
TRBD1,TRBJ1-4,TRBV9,ASSGAPGQGDEKLF
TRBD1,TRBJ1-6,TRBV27,ASSFYSGQGGSPLH
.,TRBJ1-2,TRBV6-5,ASSYSASELYGYT
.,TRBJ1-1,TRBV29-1,SVETTVNTEAF
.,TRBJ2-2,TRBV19,ASSIGGDGTGELF